Detailed here is one T cell receptor (beta chain). What it recognizes is unknown. Relative to the germline gene, one junction end is altered; a read error may explain this. The data are from a study of blood T cells in healthy people across ages. Study details: Per two T cells, template switching captured roughly one barcoded beta molecule.

Germline V gene sequence: CDR1 SGHTA, CDR2 FQGNSA. This CDR3 is 15 amino acids long. General observations from the study: Per million T cells, TCR beta diversity dropped roughly linearly as age increased.

Through a sample-barcoded 5' primer and a J-beta primer mix, a second PCR was run for about 6 to 11 cycles. TCRdb recomputed calls from the 5' RACE reads with MiXCR, one row per CDR3 protein. The data show over 600,000 distinct CDR3 sequences, about 43% seen once. The source of this sequence is a man older than 75 in good health. Source material: blood. This chain connects TRBV7-2 to TRBJ2-7, with TRBD1 matching 8 bases. DNA for the CDR3: TGTGCCAACAGCTTAGGGGGACAGGTTTCCTACGAGCAGTACTTC. Its translation: CANSLGGQVSYEQYF.